A single sample gave rise to the 32 T cell receptor beta chains below, sequenced in a study of cytomegalovirus exposure and HLA in healthy donors. The PCR employed 60 Vbeta primers together with 13 Jbeta primers. Assay: immunoSEQ multiplex PCR; the TCRdb copy retains only in-frame clones and omits some. This sample's table reports some 64,000 clones. Sequencing was done on a sample of PBMCs. The receptors were sampled from a woman aged 25 to 39 in good health and CMV-seronegative.

The CDR3 DNA reads as TGTGCCAGCCCCTACCAAGAGACCCAGTACTTC. Translated, it gives CASPYQETQYF. The chain joins TRBV18 to TRBJ2-5; D not resolved. With 8 bases removed from V and 0 bases from J, the gap between germline ends came to 4 bases. The germline V gene has CDR1 KGHSH and CDR2 LQKENI. The CDR3 runs to 11 residues.

The gene calls are TRBV10-3 and TRBJ1-1; D gene uncertain. The CDR3 loop spans 12 amino acids. CDR1 ENHRY and CDR2 SYGVKD come from the germline V gene. Trimming stripped 4 bases from V and 4 bases from J, with 7 bases between. CDR3: CAISVSLTEAFF. The CDR3 DNA reads as TGTGCCATCAGTGTATCCCTCACTGAAGCTTTCTTT.

V and J are TRBV4-1 and TRBJ2-3, with 11 bases fitting TRBD2. V dropped 4 bases and J dropped 6; count of bases not matched to a gene: 6. The germline gives CDR1 MGHRA, CDR2 YSYEKL. This CDR3 region has 15 residues. CDR3 sequence reads: CASSPGTSGKDTQYF. DNA for the CDR3: TGCGCCAGCAGCCCTGGGACTAGCGGCAAGGATACGCAGTATTTT.

V gene TRBV5-1 combines with J gene TRBJ1-1; 10 positions match TRBD1. Trimming at V came to 4 bases and at J to 7 bases, leaving 7 bases not matched to a gene. Germline CDR1 SGHRS, CDR2 YFSETQ. The CDR3 has 14 residues. For the CDR3, the DNA is TGCGCCAGCAGCCCGGGACAGGGGTTATTTGAAGCTTTCTTT. Its protein product is CASSPGQGLFEAFF.

V usage is TRBV19 and J usage is TRBJ2-7, with 7 bases identical to TRBD1. Trimming at V came to 6 bases and at J to 7 bases, leaving 12 bases not matched to a gene. Germline V gene lookup returns CDR1 LNHDA and CDR2 SQIVND (reference sequence). The CDR3 loop spans 14 amino acids. The CDR3 DNA reads TGTGCCAGTAGCCGGTGGACAGGTCCCACTGAGCAGTACTTC. Translating it yields CASSRWTGPTEQYF.

The genes are TRBV5-1 and TRBJ2-7, with 12 bases aligning to TRBD2. Germline V CDR1 and CDR2: SGHRS, YFSETQ. The CDR3 length is 13 residues. V dropped 6 bases and J dropped 7; count of bases not matched to a gene: 5. In DNA, the CDR3 is TGCGCCAGCACCACAGGACTAGCGGGGGAGCAGTACTTC. It specifies CASTTGLAGEQYF.

V usage is TRBV4-3 and J usage is TRBJ1-1; a possible D gene is TRBD1 (6 bases). Germline lookup yields CDR1 LGHNA and CDR2 YSLEER. V was pared by 1 base and J by 1 base, with 10 bases between. The CDR3 is 15 amino acids. The CDR3 here is CASSQVTDRNTEAFF. The CDR3 nucleotides read TGCGCCAGCAGCCAAGTAACGGACAGGAACACTGAAGCTTTCTTT.

J is TRBJ2-3 and V is TRBV9; no firm D call. CDR1 and CDR2 from the germline V gene are SGDLS and YYNGEE. The CDR3 spans 13 residues. The V end lost 0 bases, the J end lost 3 bases, and 5 bases lay between the germline ends. CDR3 amino acids: CASSVVMTDTQYF. The CDR3 region has the DNA TGTGCCAGCAGCGTAGTCATGACAGATACGCAGTATTTT.

The chain employs TRBV5-4 and TRBJ1-3; no reliable D call. The germline gives CDR1 SGHNT, CDR2 YYREEE (reference sequence). The CDR3 loop spans 14 amino acids. Trimming shortened V by 0 bases and J by 0 bases, and 4 bases separated the two germline ends. This chain's CDR3 is CASSLELSGNTIYF. The CDR3 nucleotides read TGTGCCAGCAGCTTGGAACTCTCTGGAAACACCATATATTTT.

The V and J genes are TRBV29-1 and TRBJ2-7; D is possibly TRBD1 (6 bases). This CDR3 is 13 amino acids long. Trimming cost V 4 bases and J 6 bases, with 16 bases left between them. Per germline, CDR1 SQVTM and CDR2 ANQGSEA. CDR3 sequence reads: CSVGRGGWSEQYF. The CDR3 DNA is TGCAGCGTTGGAAGAGGGGGTTGGAGCGAGCAGTACTTC.

This chain joins TRBV4-3 and TRBJ1-2, with TRBD1 matching over 8 bases. Germline loops: CDR1 LGHNA, CDR2 YSLEER. V lost 3 bases and J lost 6; bases outside the gene matches: 3. CDR3 length: 13 residues. The CDR3 protein is CASSHQTGDGYTF. CDR3 nucleotide sequence: TGCGCCAGCAGCCACCAGACAGGGGATGGCTACACCTTC.

The CDR3 region has the DNA TGTGCCAGCAGTCCCTCGGACACCCCCTACGAGCAGTACTTC. Protein sequence: CASSPSDTPYEQYF. The gene calls are TRBV28 and TRBJ2-7, with D perhaps TRBD1 (5 bases). V dropped 5 bases and J dropped 2 bases, with 13 bases sitting between them. The CDR3 is 14 amino acids. Germline V CDR1 and CDR2: MDHEN, SYDVKM.

The rearrangement joins TRBV5-6 to TRBJ2-4, with D tentatively TRBD2 (6 bases). Germline V CDR1 and CDR2: SGHDT, YYEEEE. The CDR3 runs 14 residues. V shed 6 bases and J shed 1 base, with 11 bases lying between them. CDR3 sequence reads: CASNPSGAKNIQYF. The CDR3 DNA sequence: TGTGCCAGCAACCCCAGCGGGGCCAAAAACATTCAGTACTTC.

This rearrangement joins TRBV5-1 to TRBJ2-7, with D possibly matching TRBD1 (5 bases). Germline CDR1 is SGHRS and CDR2 is YFSETQ. The CDR3 runs 15 residues. Trimming cost V 1 base and J 2 bases, with 13 bases left between them. The CDR3 nucleotides are TGCGCCAGCAGCTTGAAAGGGGCGTTCCCCTACGAGCAGTACTTC. It yields the protein CASSLKGAFPYEQYF.

The V and J genes are TRBV6-5 and TRBJ2-7, with 8 nucleotides matching TRBD1. Germline values: CDR1 MNHEY, CDR2 SVGAGI. V was pared by 6 bases and J by 5 bases, with 12 bases of the junction left unmatched. This CDR3 region has 15 residues. The CDR3 protein is CASSRTGTGDHEQYF. CDR3 sequence (DNA): TGTGCCAGCAGCCGGACCGGGACAGGTGATCACGAGCAGTACTTC.

The V call is TRBV6-6, the J call TRBJ1-2; TRBD1 matches at 12 bases. The junction had 5 bases not matched to a gene; V was cut back by 2 bases and J by 7 bases. There are 15 residues in the CDR3. Germline CDR1 is MNHNY and CDR2 is SVGAGI (reference sequence). The DNA for the CDR3 is TGTGCCAGCAGTTACGTGGGACAGGGGGCCATTGGCTACACCTTC. Its protein is CASSYVGQGAIGYTF.

The rearrangement joins TRBV19 to TRBJ1-2; the D gene is possibly TRBD1 (5 bases). The CDR3 has 12 amino acids. Germline V gives CDR1 LNHDA, CDR2 SQIVND (reference sequence). V was cut by 4 bases and J by 4 bases, with 7 bases left in between. CDR3 amino acids: CASSRRGYGYTF. In nucleotides, the CDR3 is TGTGCCAGTAGTAGGAGGGGCTATGGCTACACCTTC.

The chain links TRBV9 to TRBJ2-7; D call uncertain. V shed 3 bases and J shed 0 bases, with 10 bases lying between them. Germline values: CDR1 SGDLS, CDR2 YYNGEE. The CDR3 has 14 residues. In DNA form, the CDR3 reads TGTGCCAGCAGCGCGGTGGCGGACTCCTACGAGCAGTACTTC. It specifies CASSAVADSYEQYF. Variable domain in full (rest from reference TRBV9 and TRBJ2-7): DSGVTQTPKHLITATGQRVTLRCSPRSGDLSVYWYQQSLDQGLQFLIQYYNGEERAKGNILERFSAQQFPDLHSELNLSSLELGDSALYFCASSAVADSYEQYFGPGTRLTVT.

The CDR3: CASSLAGRGGTF. DNA for the CDR3: TGTGCCAGCAGCTTGGCTGGCAGGGGCGGCACCTTC. The V gene is TRBV5-6, the J gene TRBJ1-2; D is perhaps TRBD1 (6 bases). CDR1 is SGHDT and CDR2 is YYEEEE in the germline V gene. The CDR3 contains 12 residues. Deletions cut 0 bases from V and 13 bases from J, with 13 bases between. Full variable domain (missing parts from reference TRBV5-6 and TRBJ1-2): DAGVTQSPTHLIKTRGQQVTLRCSPKSGHDTVSWYQQALGQGPQFIFQYYEEEERQRGNFPDRFSGHQFPNYSSELNVNALLLGDSALYLCASSLAGRGGTFGSGTRLTVV.

The chain is built from TRBV7-3 and TRBJ1-2; TRBD1 is a possible D gene (5 bases). Germline CDR1 is SGHTA and CDR2 is FQGTGA. The CDR3 extends over 12 amino acids. The germline V and J ends were trimmed by 3 bases and 13 bases, with 15 bases remaining between them. This chain's CDR3 is CASSFGGWGATF. In nucleotides, the CDR3 is TGTGCCAGCAGCTTCGGGGGGTGGGGTGCCACCTTC.

This chain connects TRBV7-3 to TRBJ2-7; 9 bases are a match to TRBD2. The V and J ends lost 5 bases and 3 bases, in that order; junction bases with no gene match: 8. CDR1 is SGHTA, CDR2 FQGTGA, per germline. The CDR3 has 15 amino acids. CDR3 sequence reads: CASSVLAGVLYEQYF. The CDR3 DNA sequence: TGTGCCAGCAGCGTATTAGCGGGGGTCCTCTACGAGCAGTACTTC.

The chain recombines TRBV28 with TRBJ2-7, with 9 positions matching TRBD2. CDR1 MDHEN and CDR2 SYDVKM come from the germline V gene. The J segment lost 2 bases and the V segment lost 3 bases, leaving 14 bases of the junction unmatched. The CDR3 length is 18 residues. The CDR3, as DNA: TGTGCCAGCAGTTTGGATTACTGGGTGACTAGCGGAGCCTACGAGCAGTACTTC. This codes for CASSLDYWVTSGAYEQYF.

The chain joins TRBV5-1 to TRBJ1-5, with D perhaps TRBD1 (6 bases). The CDR3 spans 17 residues. Germline values: CDR1 SGHRS, CDR2 YFSETQ. The V end lost 0 bases, the J end lost 4 bases, and 17 bases lay between the germline ends. This CDR3 is CASSLEGPDRPNQPQHF. DNA for the CDR3: TGCGCCAGCAGCTTGGAGGGGCCCGACAGGCCAAATCAGCCCCAGCATTTT.

The chain has TRBV19 and TRBJ1-1, with unresolved D. Germline CDR1 is LNHDA and CDR2 is SQIVND (reference sequence). Trimming removed 2 bases from V and 3 bases from J, with 7 bases in between. The CDR3 is made up of 13 amino acids. CDR3 nucleotide sequence: TGTGCCAGTAGTATATACCGGGACACTGAAGCTTTCTTT. Amino acids: CASSIYRDTEAFF.

Notes on this clone: Compared with germline, one end of the junction differs, possibly owing to a read error. As DNA, the CDR3 is TGTGCCAGCAGATACTCCGGGGGGGCCCCCTACGAGCAGTACTTC. It yields the protein CASRYSGGAPYEQYF. This chain links TRBV6-5 with TRBJ2-7; 8 bases agree with TRBD2. In germline, CDR1 is MNHEY, CDR2 SVGAGI. CDR3 length: 15 residues.

The J gene is TRBJ2-1, the V gene TRBV28, with a tentative D call TRBD2 (5 bases). CDR1 and CDR2 (germline): MDHEN, SYDVKM. The ends were cut back, 6 bases at V and 8 bases at J, with 8 bases in the middle. There are 11 residues in the CDR3. CDR3 bases: TGTGCCAGCAGACTAGTCGATGAGCAGTTCTTC. This translates into CASRLVDEQFF.

The V call is TRBV6-6, the J call TRBJ2-7; 10 nucleotides align to TRBD1. CDR3 length: 11 residues. Per the germline V gene, CDR1 is MNHNY and CDR2 is SVGAGI (reference sequence). CDR3 bases: TGTGCAGTGGGGACAGGGGTCGAGCAGTACTTC. It is translated as CAVGTGVEQYF.

The CDR3 protein is CASTDDSSMNTEAFF. The CDR3 DNA sequence: TGTGCCAGCACCGATGACAGTTCCATGAACACTGAAGCTTTCTTT. V is TRBV2 and J is TRBJ1-1; tentatively, D is TRBD1 (5 bases). In germline, CDR1 is SNHLY, CDR2 FYNNEI. Trimming removed 7 bases from V and 0 bases from J, with 15 bases in between. The CDR3 consists of 15 residues.

The rearrangement links TRBV27 to TRBJ1-2; 7 nucleotides line up with TRBD1. The J segment lost 6 bases and the V segment lost 5 bases, leaving 15 bases of the junction unmatched. Germline CDR1 reads MNHEY; CDR2 reads SMNVEV (reference sequence). CDR3 length equals 16 residues. This chain's CDR3 is CASSGGGGTARHGYTF. The CDR3 nucleotides read TGTGCCAGCAGTGGAGGGGGCGGCACAGCGCGGCATGGCTACACCTTC.

This chain uses TRBV5-1 with TRBJ2-1, with D uncertain. Per germline, CDR1 SGHRS and CDR2 YFSETQ. The V gene lost 2 bases and the J gene lost 5 bases, with 5 bases spanning the gap. There are 12 residues in the CDR3. The CDR3 region has the DNA TGCGCCAGCAGCTTCCTTGACAATGAGCAGTTCTTC. This sequence encodes CASSFLDNEQFF.

The J gene is TRBJ2-1, the V gene TRBV30; 14 positions agree with TRBD2. With V trimmed by 5 bases and J by 10 bases, 10 bases remained unmatched. From germline, CDR1 is GTSNPN and CDR2 SVGIG (reference sequence). This CDR3 comprises 15 residues. DNA of the CDR3: TGTGCCTGGGAAAACGGACTAGCGGGAGGTAACGAGCAGTTCTTC. Protein sequence: CAWENGLAGGNEQFF.

The genes are TRBV10-3 and TRBJ1-5; D ambiguous. Trimming cost V 7 bases and J 5 bases, with 12 bases left between them. Per germline, CDR1 ENHRY and CDR2 SYGVKD. The CDR3 length is 13 residues. The CDR3 coding sequence is TGTGCCATCAATGGAGACGGGGATCAGCCCCAGCATTTT. Residues: CAINGDGDQPQHF.